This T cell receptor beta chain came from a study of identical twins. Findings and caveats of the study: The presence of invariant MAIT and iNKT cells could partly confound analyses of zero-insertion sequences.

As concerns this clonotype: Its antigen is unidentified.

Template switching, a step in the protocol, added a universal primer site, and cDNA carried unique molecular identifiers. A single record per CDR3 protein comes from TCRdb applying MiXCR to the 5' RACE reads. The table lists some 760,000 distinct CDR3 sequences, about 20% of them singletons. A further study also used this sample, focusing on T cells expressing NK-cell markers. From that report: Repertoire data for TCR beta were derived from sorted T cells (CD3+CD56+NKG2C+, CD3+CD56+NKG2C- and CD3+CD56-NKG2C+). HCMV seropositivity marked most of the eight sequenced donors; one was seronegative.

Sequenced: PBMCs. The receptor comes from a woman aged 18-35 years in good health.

The CDR3 DNA reads TGCAGTGCTGAGTATAAGGGACTAGCGGAGGAGGATACGCAGTATTTT. Translated: CSAEYKGLAEEDTQYF. V usage is TRBV20-1 and J usage is TRBJ2-3; TRBD2 matches 11 bases. V was pared by 5 bases and J by 6 bases, with 13 bases of the junction left unmatched. The CDR3 consists of 16 residues. CDR1 and CDR2 (germline): DFQATT, SNEGSKA (reference sequence).